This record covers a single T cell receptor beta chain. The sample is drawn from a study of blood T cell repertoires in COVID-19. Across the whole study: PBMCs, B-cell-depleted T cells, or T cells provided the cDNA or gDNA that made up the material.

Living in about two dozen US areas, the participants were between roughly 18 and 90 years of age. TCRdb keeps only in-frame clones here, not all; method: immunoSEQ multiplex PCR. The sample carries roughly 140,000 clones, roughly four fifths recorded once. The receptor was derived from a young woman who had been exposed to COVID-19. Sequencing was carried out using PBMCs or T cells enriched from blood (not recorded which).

The CDR3 nucleotides are TGTGCCACCAGTAGTGGTTCCTATAATTCACCCCTCCACTTT. Its translation is CATSSGSYNSPLHF. The rearrangement uses TRBV15 and TRBJ1-6, with D hard to call. Germline loops: CDR1 LNHNV, CDR2 YYDKDF (reference sequence). CDR3 length: 14 residues. Between the trimmed V and J ends, which lost 6 bases and 1 base, there was a span of 7 bases.